The 3 T cell receptor beta chains reported below all come from one sample, sequenced in a study of blood T cell repertoires in COVID-19. Data came from immunoSEQ multiplex PCR; TCRdb stores just in-frame clones and leaves some out. The sample carries about 74,000 clones, nearly 90% recorded once. The material sequenced was peripheral blood. These receptors were obtained from a man in his sixties or seventies with active or convalescent COVID-19.

The CDR3 sequence is CASTWDSNYGYTF. CDR3 in DNA: TGCGCCAGCACCTGGGACTCCAACTATGGCTACACCTTC. The rearrangement links TRBV5-1 to TRBJ1-2, with D perhaps TRBD1 (5 bases). Trimming took off 6 bases at V and 2 bases at J, with 11 bases between the two ends. Looked up from germline, CDR1 is SGHRS and CDR2 is YFSETQ. The CDR3 covers 13 residues.

The chain couples TRBV5-1 to TRBJ1-1; maybe TRBD1 (6 bases). The CDR3 has 14 amino acids. Germline CDR1 is SGHRS and CDR2 is YFSETQ. V dropped 3 bases and J dropped 11 bases, with 20 bases sitting between them. CDR3 sequence reads: CASSSRTASGLAFF. The CDR3 region has the DNA TGCGCCAGCAGCTCGAGGACAGCCAGTGGCCTGGCTTTCTTT.

The chain has TRBV5-6 and TRBJ2-7; 7 positions match TRBD1. The CDR3 covers 15 residues. After removal of 3 bases from V and 3 bases from J, the junction contained 9 bases not matched to a gene. The germline V gene has CDR1 SGHDT and CDR2 YYEEEE. Here the CDR3 DNA reads TGTGCCAGCAGCTCCGGGGACAGATTACTCTACGAGCAGTACTTC. It specifies CASSSGDRLLYEQYF.